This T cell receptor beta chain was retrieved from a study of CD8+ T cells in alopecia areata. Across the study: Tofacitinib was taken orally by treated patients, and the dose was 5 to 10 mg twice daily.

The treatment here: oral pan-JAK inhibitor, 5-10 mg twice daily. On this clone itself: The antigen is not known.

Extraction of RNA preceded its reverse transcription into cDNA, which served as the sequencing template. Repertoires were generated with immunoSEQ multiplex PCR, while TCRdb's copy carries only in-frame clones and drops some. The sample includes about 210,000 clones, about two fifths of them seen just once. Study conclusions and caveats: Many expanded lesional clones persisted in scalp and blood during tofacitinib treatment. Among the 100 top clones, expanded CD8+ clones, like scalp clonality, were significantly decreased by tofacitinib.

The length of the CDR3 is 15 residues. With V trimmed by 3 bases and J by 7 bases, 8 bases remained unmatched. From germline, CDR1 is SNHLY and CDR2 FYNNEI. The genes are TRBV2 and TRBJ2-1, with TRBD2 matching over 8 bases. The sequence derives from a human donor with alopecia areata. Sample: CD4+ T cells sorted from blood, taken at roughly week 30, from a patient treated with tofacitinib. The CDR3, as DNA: TGTGCCAGCAGTGACCCGGGGGGGCTTTGGAATGAGCAGTTCTTC. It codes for CASSDPGGLWNEQFF.